This T cell receptor (beta chain) was sequenced for a study of circulating and synovial CD4+ cells in juvenile arthritis. Study results and caveats: Bulk blood CD4 repertoires were more diverse than these. Overlap with synovium rose as more T cells were sequenced.

Profiled with immunoSEQ multiplex PCR; TCRdb holds only in-frame clones, not every one. The sample lists about 35,000 clones, about 96% occurring once. The CDR3 sequence is 16 residues long. The V end was cut by 4 bases, the J end by 0 bases, with 16 bases between. Germline V gene lookup returns CDR1 SGHNT and CDR2 YYREEE (reference sequence). This clone was observed once. Its target is unknown. This sequence joins TRBV5-4 and TRBJ1-1; no definite D call. Input material: CD4+ T cells from blood. The source of this sequence is a human donor with juvenile idiopathic arthritis. The DNA of the CDR3 is TGTGCCAGCAGCGATCAGAACCGCGGGGTGAACACTGAAGCTTTCTTT. The encoded protein is CASSDQNRGVNTEAFF.